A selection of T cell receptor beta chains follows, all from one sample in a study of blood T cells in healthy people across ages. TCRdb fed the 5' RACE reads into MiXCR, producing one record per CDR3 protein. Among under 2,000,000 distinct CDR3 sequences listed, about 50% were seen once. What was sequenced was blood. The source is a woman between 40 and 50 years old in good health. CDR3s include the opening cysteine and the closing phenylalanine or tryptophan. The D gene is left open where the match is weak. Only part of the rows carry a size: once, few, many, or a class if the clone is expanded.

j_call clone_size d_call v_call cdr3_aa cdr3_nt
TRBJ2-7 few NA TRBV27 CASSGLGTQSSYEQYF TGTGCCAGCAGCGGCCTCGGGACACAGAGCTCCTACGAGCAGTACTTC
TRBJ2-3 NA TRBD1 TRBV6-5 CASSYSPGGVQGTQYF TGTGCCAGCAGTTACTCTCCAGGGGGCGTGCAAGGGACGCAGTATTTT
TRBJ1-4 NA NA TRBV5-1 CASSFDRRNEKLFF TGCGCCAGCAGCTTCGACAGACGAAATGAAAAACTGTTTTTT
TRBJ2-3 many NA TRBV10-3 CAISERGDDTQYF TGTGCCATCAGTGAGAGGGGAGACGATACGCAGTATTTT
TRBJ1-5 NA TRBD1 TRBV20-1 CSAHGTGDSQPQHF TGCAGTGCTCACGGGACGGGGGACAGTCAGCCCCAGCATTTT
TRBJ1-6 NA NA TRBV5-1 CASSSDGGLISSPLHF TGCGCCAGCAGCTCTGATGGGGGACTTATTAGTTCACCCCTCCACTTT
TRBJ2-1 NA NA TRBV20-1 CSARDRGWDEQFF TGCAGTGCTAGAGATAGGGGGTGGGACGAGCAGTTCTTC
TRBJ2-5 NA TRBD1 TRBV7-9 CASSPKTTGNQETQYF TGTGCCAGCAGCCCGAAGACGACAGGGAACCAAGAGACCCAGTACTTC
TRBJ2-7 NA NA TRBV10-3 CAISEGTGAASYEQYF TGTGCCATCAGTGAGGGTACCGGGGCGGCCTCCTACGAGCAGTACTTC
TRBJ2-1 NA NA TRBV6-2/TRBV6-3 CASRDTGTYNEQFF TGTGCCAGCAGGGATACAGGGACCTACAATGAGCAGTTCTTC
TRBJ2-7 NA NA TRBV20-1 CSARKVQGGSYEQYF TGCAGTGCTAGGAAGGTACAGGGTGGTTCCTACGAGCAGTACTTC
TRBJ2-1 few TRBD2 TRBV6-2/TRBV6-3 CASSYLITPLAAHNEQFF TGTGCCAGCAGTTACCTGATAACCCCTCTAGCGGCTCACAATGAGCAGTTCTTC
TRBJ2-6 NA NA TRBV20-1 CSAFPPGGGNVLTF TGCAGTGCCTTTCCCCCCGGGGGTGGCAACGTCCTGACTTTC
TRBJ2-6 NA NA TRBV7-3 CASSPKLRSGANVLTF TGTGCCAGCAGCCCTAAGTTGCGCTCTGGGGCCAACGTCCTGACTTTC
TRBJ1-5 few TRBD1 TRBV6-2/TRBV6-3 CASMDRGDQPQHF TGTGCCAGCATGGACAGGGGAGATCAGCCCCAGCATTTT
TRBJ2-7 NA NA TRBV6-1 CASSEKGLSYEQYF TGTGCCAGCAGTGAAAAGGGCCTCTCCTACGAGCAGTACTTC
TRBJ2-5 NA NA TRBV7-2 CASSLGGGKSETQYF TGTGCCAGCAGCTTAGGTGGGGGGAAATCGGAGACCCAGTACTTC
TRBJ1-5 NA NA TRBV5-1 CASSLGAGEAQPQHF TGCGCCAGCAGCTTGGGGGCTGGCGAGGCTCAGCCCCAGCATTTT
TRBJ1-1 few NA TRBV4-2 CASSPPEEVNTEAFF TGTGCCAGCAGCCCCCCGGAGGAAGTGAACACTGAAGCTTTCTTT
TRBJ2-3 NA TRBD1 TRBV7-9 CASSPRQGPGADTQYF TGTGCCAGCAGCCCCAGACAGGGGCCAGGGGCAGATACGCAGTATTTT
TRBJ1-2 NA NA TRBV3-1 CASSQGPESGYTF TGTGCCAGCAGCCAAGGCCCCGAAAGCGGCTACACCTTC
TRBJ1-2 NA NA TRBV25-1 CASSDPTSMFYGYTF TGTGCCAGCAGTGACCCGACCTCGATGTTCTATGGCTACACCTTC
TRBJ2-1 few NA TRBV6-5 CASSYSVTGLGNEQFF TGTGCCAGCAGTTACTCGGTAACAGGGCTAGGAAATGAGCAGTTCTTC
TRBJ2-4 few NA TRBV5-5 CASSLEWTGHEQYF TGTGCCAGCAGCTTGGAATGGACGGGCCATGAGCAGTACTTC
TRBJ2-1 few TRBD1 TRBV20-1 CSARDSGQGTNEQFF TGCAGTGCTAGAGATTCGGGACAGGGTACGAATGAGCAGTTCTTC
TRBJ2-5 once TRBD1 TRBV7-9 CASSKRQGVEETQYF TGTGCCAGCAGCAAACGACAGGGGGTGGAAGAGACCCAGTACTTC
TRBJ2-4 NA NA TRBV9 CASSSTGPPDIQSF TGTGCCAGCAGCTCTACGGGACCCCCGGACATTCAGTCCTTC
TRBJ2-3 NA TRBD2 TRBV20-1 CSARDWGGGAQIEPQRTDTQYF TGCAGTGCTAGAGATTGGGGCGGGGGGGCGCAAATCGAGCCTCAGCGCACAGATACGCAGTATTTT
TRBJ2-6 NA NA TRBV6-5 CASSLQLFGTAMGANVLTF TGTGCCAGCAGTTTGCAACTTTTCGGGACCGCGATGGGGGCCAACGTCCTGACTTTC
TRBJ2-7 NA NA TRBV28 CGSGPPNSYNEQYF TGTGGTTCGGGGCCCCCCAACTCCTACAATGAGCAGTACTTC
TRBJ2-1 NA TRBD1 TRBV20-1 CSAQDPGTGFYNEQFF TGCAGTGCTCAGGATCCCGGGACAGGTTTCTACAATGAGCAGTTCTTC
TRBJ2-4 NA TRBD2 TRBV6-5 CASSFGRGGAKNIQYF TGTGCCAGCAGTTTCGGACGGGGGGGAGCCAAAAACATTCAGTACTTC
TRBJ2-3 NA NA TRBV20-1 CSARGGATSTDTQYF TGCAGTGCCCGAGGGGGGGCTACTAGCACAGATACGCAGTATTTT
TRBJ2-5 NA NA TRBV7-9 CASSLTGRVETQYF TGTGCCAGCAGCTTGACAGGGAGGGTAGAGACCCAGTACTTC
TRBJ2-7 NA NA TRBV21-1 CASSKRKIGLYSSDEQYF TGTGCCAGCAGCAAGAGGAAGATAGGACTATACAGCTCCGACGAGCAGTACTTC
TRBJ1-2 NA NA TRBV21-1 CASSMAGNYGYTF TGTGCCAGCAGCATGGCAGGGAACTATGGCTACACCTTC
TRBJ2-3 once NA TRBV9 CASSVAGVWTDTQYF TGTGCCAGCAGCGTAGCCGGGGTGTGGACAGATACGCAGTATTTT
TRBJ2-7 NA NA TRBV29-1 CSVVRGGSTYEQYF TGCAGCGTTGTACGTGGGGGATCTACCTACGAGCAGTACTTC
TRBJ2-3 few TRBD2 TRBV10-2 CASSESIWTSGGTTDTQYF TGCGCCAGCAGTGAGTCGATTTGGACTAGCGGGGGAACTACAGATACGCAGTATTTT
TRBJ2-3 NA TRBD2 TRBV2 CASRGGGADTQYF TGTGCCAGCAGGGGCGGGGGGGCAGATACGCAGTATTTT
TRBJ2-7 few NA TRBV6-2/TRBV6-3 CASSYSQGPTYEQYF TGTGCCAGCAGTTACAGCCAGGGCCCCACCTACGAGCAGTACTTC
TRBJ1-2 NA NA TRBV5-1 CASSFNGATTF TGCGCCAGCAGCTTTAATGGCGCTACCACCTTC
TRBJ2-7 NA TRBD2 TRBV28 CASILGGEQYF TGTGCCAGCATCCTGGGGGGGGAGCAGTACTTC
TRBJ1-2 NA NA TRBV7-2 CASSPFRTDLRSYTF TGTGCCAGCAGCCCTTTCAGGACAGACCTTAGGAGCTACACCTTC
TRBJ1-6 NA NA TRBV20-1 CSAPGRQGDSPLHF TGCAGTGCTCCTGGCAGGCAGGGTGATTCACCCCTCCACTTT
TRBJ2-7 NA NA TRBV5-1 CASSYGQLAYEQYF TGCGCCAGCAGCTACGGACAGTTAGCCTACGAGCAGTACTTC
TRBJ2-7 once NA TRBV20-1 CSAGLGATSYEQYF TGCAGTGCTGGGCTGGGGGCCACCTCCTACGAGCAGTACTTC
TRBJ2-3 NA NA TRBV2 CASSNDGLASDTQYF TGTGCCAGCAGCAACGATGGGCTAGCGTCAGATACGCAGTATTTT
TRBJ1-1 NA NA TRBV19 CASSMKQGDTEAFF TGTGCCAGTAGTATGAAACAGGGTGACACTGAAGCTTTCTTT
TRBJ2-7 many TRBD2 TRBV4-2 CASSQSPGLAGSSYEQYF TGTGCCAGCAGCCAATCCCCGGGACTAGCGGGGTCCTCCTACGAGCAGTACTTC
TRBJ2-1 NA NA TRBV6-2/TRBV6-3 CASSYSSSRGSSYNEQFF TGTGCCAGCAGTTACTCGAGTAGTCGGGGGAGCTCCTACAATGAGCAGTTCTTC
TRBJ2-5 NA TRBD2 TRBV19 CATRTSGGRETQYF TGTGCCACCCGGACTAGCGGGGGCAGAGAGACCCAGTACTTC
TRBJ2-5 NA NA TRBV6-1 CASRMGWQETQYF TGTGCCAGCAGGATGGGGTGGCAAGAGACCCAGTACTTC
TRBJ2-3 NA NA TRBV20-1 CSARGPRSTDTQYF TGCAGTGCTAGAGGGCCCAGGAGCACAGATACGCAGTATTTT
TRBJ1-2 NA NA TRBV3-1 CASSQPEEGRVGYTF TGTGCCAGCAGCCAACCTGAGGAGGGGAGGGTCGGCTACACCTTC